The sequence of this TCR beta chain was determined in a study of OX40 agonist ivuxolimab in advanced cancers. For the study at large: Patients were treated with ivuxolimab, an agonistic anti-OX40 (CD134) antibody. Among those enrolled, mean age was 60 years (range roughly 20 to 80) and approximately 83% were male.

Details on this clone: Its specificity is unknown.

V was pared by 7 bases and J by 4 bases, with 8 bases between. This CDR3 region has 13 residues. CDR1 and CDR2 from the germline V gene are LNHDA and SQIVND (reference sequence). Assay: immunoSEQ multiplex PCR; the TCRdb copy retains only in-frame clones and omits some. Of 72,000 or so clones listed, 88% are singletons. Overall study findings and caveats: Clonal expansion from baseline to week 6 occurred in both CD4+ and CD8+ T cells. The mean number of expanded clones was higher in CD8+ T cells than in CD4+.

This receptor was identified in an adult with an advanced solid tumor such as melanoma, head and neck, liver or kidney cancer. The chain is built from TRBV19 and TRBJ1-6; the D gene is possibly TRBD1 (5 bases). Here the sequenced sample was CD4+ or CD8+ T cells sorted from blood, taken in a trial of the OX40 agonist ivuxolimab. As DNA, the CDR3 is TGTGCCAGTAAACAGGATTATAATTCACCCCTCCACTTT. Translation gives CASKQDYNSPLHF.